The 9 T cell receptor beta chains below were found in one sample sequenced in a study of T cell repertoires in cytomegalovirus infection. TCRdb re-analysed the reads in MiXCR, keeping a single row per CDR3 protein. The table includes around 340,000 distinct CDR3 sequences, about 27% detected once. Their specific antigens are unknown. Sequencing used cultured PBMCs, obtained from culture after CMV antigen stimulation. Source of these receptors: a human donor in good health (CMV status not recorded). Some clones in this sample may be carry-over from other donors' samples.

The chain employs TRBV7-9 and TRBJ2-7; the match to TRBD1 covers 8 bases. Germline V CDR1 and CDR2: SEHNR, FQNEAQ (reference sequence). The CDR3 totals 14 residues. Losses at the gene ends were 1 base for V and 7 bases for J; bases not matched to a gene: 6. In DNA, the CDR3 is TGTGCCAGCAGCTTAGGGCAGGGGGCATGGGAGCAGTACTTC. It specifies CASSLGQGAWEQYF.

This chain links TRBV7-2 with TRBJ1-2, with TRBD1 identical over 7 bases. After removal of 5 bases from V and 6 bases from J, the junction contained 12 bases not matched to a gene. There are 15 residues in the CDR3. From germline, CDR1 is SGHTA and CDR2 FQGNSA. The DNA for the CDR3 is TGTGCCAGCAGCGTCTGGGGTATGACAGGGAATGGCTACACCTTC. This gives the protein CASSVWGMTGNGYTF.

A few counts support this clonotype. The rearrangement joins TRBV12-5 to TRBJ2-1, with 12 bases lining up with TRBD2. After removal of 4 bases from V and 0 bases from J, the junction contained 16 bases not matched to a gene. The length of the CDR3 is 21 residues. The germline V gene has CDR1 LGHNT and CDR2 FRNRAP. The CDR3 DNA follows: TGTGCTAGTGGTTCGAGCTCAAGGGGACTAGCGGGTCCCAGCTCCTACAATGAGCAGTTCTTC. It yields the protein CASGSSSRGLAGPSSYNEQFF. Together with reference TRBV12-5 and TRBJ2-1, the CDR3 gives the full variable domain: DARVTQTPRHKVTEMGQEVTMRCQPILGHNTVFWYRQTMMQGLELLAYFRNRAPLDDSGMPKDRFSAEMPDATLATLKIQPSEPRDSAVYFCASGSSSRGLAGPSSYNEQFFGPGTRLTVL.

This clonotype was counted only a few times. The chain carries TRBV7-2 and TRBJ2-2; D not resolved. The ends were cut back, 0 bases at V and 2 bases at J, with 7 bases in the middle. The V gene's germline CDR1 is SGHTA and CDR2 FQGNSA. The CDR3 runs 15 residues. CDR3 bases: TGTGCCAGCAGCTTAGCAGATCCTAACACCGGGGAGCTGTTTTTT. It specifies CASSLADPNTGELFF. The full variable domain, rest sourced from reference TRBV7-2 and TRBJ2-2, is GAGVSQSPSNKVTEKGKDVELRCDPISGHTALYWYRQSLGQGLEFLIYFQGNSAPDKSGLPSDRFSAERTGGSVSTLTIQRTQQEDSAVYLCASSLADPNTGELFFGEGSRLTVL.

The V and J genes are TRBV7-3 and TRBJ1-1; a possible D gene is TRBD1 (5 bases). The germline V gene encodes CDR1 SGHTA and CDR2 FQGTGA. V lost 2 bases and J 1 base, leaving 8 bases between the germline ends. This CDR3 comprises 14 residues. The CDR3: CASSLQGPNTEAFF. The DNA of the CDR3 is TGTGCCAGCAGCTTACAGGGACCGAACACTGAAGCTTTCTTT. Using reference TRBV7-3 and TRBJ1-1 for the parts outside the CDR3, the full variable domain is GAGVSQTPSNKVTEKGKYVELRCDPISGHTALYWYRQSLGQGPEFLIYFQGTGAADDSGLPNDRFFAVRPEGSVSTLKIQRTERGDSAVYLCASSLQGPNTEAFFGQGTRLTVV.

The chain combines TRBV19 with TRBJ1-1; 10 nucleotides line up with TRBD1. Losses at the gene ends were 4 bases for V and 10 bases for J; bases not matched to a gene: 6. This CDR3 has 13 amino acids. Looked up from germline, CDR1 is LNHDA and CDR2 is SQIVND (reference sequence). The CDR3 sequence: CASSTTGGDGAFF. DNA of the CDR3: TGTGCCAGTAGTACGACAGGGGGCGACGGAGCTTTCTTT.

This clonotype turned up a few times. The chain recombines TRBV7-9 with TRBJ2-7; 10 nucleotides match TRBD2. Germline V gene lookup returns CDR1 SEHNR and CDR2 FQNEAQ (reference sequence). Trimming at V came to 7 bases and at J to 2 bases, leaving 11 bases not matched to a gene. This CDR3 comprises 16 residues. CDR3: CASIEKTSGSAYEQYF. DNA of the CDR3: TGTGCCAGCATCGAGAAGACTAGCGGGTCTGCCTACGAGCAGTACTTC.

This clonotype appeared a few times. CDR3 amino acids: CASSLPGTVAFF. Here the CDR3 DNA reads TGCGCCAGCAGCTTACCCGGGACAGTAGCTTTCTTT. The genes are TRBV5-1 and TRBJ1-1; 7 bases align to TRBD1. The CDR3 has 12 amino acids. V lost 2 bases and J lost 10; bases outside the gene matches: 5. Germline CDR1 SGHRS, CDR2 YFSETQ.

This rearrangement joins TRBV6-1 to TRBJ1-5, with D tentatively TRBD1 (5 bases). CDR3 size: 15 residues. V was pared by 6 bases and J by 4 bases, with 16 bases between. From germline, CDR1 is MNHNS and CDR2 SASEGT. CDR3 protein: CASSGPGGGNQPQHF. The DNA of the CDR3 is TGTGCCAGCAGCGGACCGGGTGGGGGAAATCAGCCCCAGCATTTT.